This TCR beta chain was documented in a study of T-cell memory formation after mild COVID-19. Study-level background: Clusters were largely donor specific.

The germline V gene encodes CDR1 SGHVS and CDR2 FNYEAQ. The CDR3 is 14 residues long. V trimming: 5 bases; J trimming: 7 bases; junction bases outside the gene matches: 2. Researchers used 5'RACE with constant-segment primers to make TCR alpha and TCR beta cDNA libraries that carry sample barcodes and UMIs. TCRdb recomputed calls from the 5' RACE reads with MiXCR, one row per CDR3 protein. In the table there are around 90,000 distinct CDR3 sequences, about an eighth of which are singletons. Broader study findings: Clones which contracted sat mainly in CM and EM if CD4+, and in EMRA if CD8+.

This clonotype was seen a few times. Antigen: not known. This sequence was found in an adult woman who had mild COVID-19 (a few samples of this study predate the infection). Cell type and time point are not known. This chain connects TRBV7-6 to TRBJ2-1; TRBD2 agrees at 13 bases. Material: PBMCs or a T cell subset sorted from them (not recorded which). The CDR3 nucleotides are TGTGCCAGCAGCGGGGGACTAGCGGGAAATGAGCAGTTCTTC. This sequence encodes CASSGGLAGNEQFF.